The 13 T cell receptor beta chains presented below share a single source sample, sequenced in a study of T cells after yellow fever vaccination. Each CDR3 protein gets one entry after TCRdb re-called the 5' RACE reads with MiXCR. Found here are under 550,000 distinct CDR3 sequences, roughly a fifth of them singletons; the top ten hold around 16%. The material sequenced was PBMCs, taken less than 25 days after the first yellow fever vaccination. These receptor sequences come from a man aged 18 to 29 who received the YFV17D yellow fever vaccine.

This clonotype turned up a few times. The chain recombines TRBV6-2 or TRBV6-3 with TRBJ2-2; 9 bases are shared with TRBD2. Germline CDR1 MNHEY, CDR2 SVGEGT. With V trimmed by 0 bases and J by 5 bases, 7 bases remained unmatched. This CDR3 has 17 amino acids. The CDR3 sequence is CASSYSSGGRITGELFF. DNA for the CDR3: TGTGCCAGCAGTTACTCGAGCGGGGGGAGGATAACCGGGGAGCTGTTTTTT.

This clonotype came up many times. The V call is TRBV19, the J call TRBJ1-1, with 9 bases that match TRBD1. Germline trimming cut 6 bases from V and 1 base from J; bases unmatched to any gene: 6. This CDR3 region has 15 residues. Germline V gene lookup returns CDR1 LNHDA and CDR2 SQIVND (reference sequence). The CDR3 region has the DNA TGTGCCAGTAGCAGACCGGACAGGGGGAACACTGAAGCTTTCTTT. Translating gives CASSRPDRGNTEAFF.

A few counts support this clonotype. This chain joins TRBV29-1 and TRBJ2-5, with 10 bases lining up with TRBD2. The V gene's germline CDR1 is SQVTM and CDR2 ANQGSEA. The CDR3 is made up of 13 amino acids. As DNA, the CDR3 is TGCAGAGCTAGCGGGGGACAGCAAGAGACCCAGTACTTC. Translating it yields CRASGGQQETQYF.

The count of this clonotype is one. The chain uses TRBV5-6 and TRBJ2-7; D gene ambiguous. Germline CDR1 SGHDT, CDR2 YYEEEE. V was trimmed by 0 bases and J by 3 bases, leaving 7 bases between them. CDR3 size: 13 residues. The CDR3 DNA reads TGTGCCAGCAGCTTGGGTAGGCTCTACGAGCAGTACGTC. It specifies CASSLGRLYEQYV.

The V gene is TRBV4-2, the J gene TRBJ2-2; the D gene is possibly TRBD2 (5 bases). The CDR3 runs to 15 residues. Germline lookup yields CDR1 LGHNA and CDR2 YNFKEQ. V shed 3 bases and J shed 4 bases, with 12 bases lying between them. CDR3 sequence reads: CASSQEGLATGELFF. Written as DNA, the CDR3 is TGTGCCAGCAGCCAGGAAGGACTCGCCACCGGGGAGCTGTTTTTT.

The chain carries TRBV5-1 and TRBJ2-5; 11 nucleotides agree with TRBD2. The CDR3 runs 15 residues. V was clipped by 0 bases and J by 3 bases; unmatched bases: 1. Germline CDR1 and CDR2: SGHRS and YFSETQ. The CDR3 spells CASSLGGLAEETQYF. CDR3 in DNA: TGCGCCAGCAGCTTGGGGGGACTAGCGGAAGAGACCCAGTACTTC. The full variable domain, rest sourced from reference TRBV5-1 and TRBJ2-5, is KAGVTQTPRYLIKTRGQQVTLSCSPISGHRSVSWYQQTPGQGLQFLFEYFSETQRNKGNFPGRFSGRQFSNSRSEMNVSTLELGDSALYLCASSLGGLAEETQYFGPGTRLLVL.

This clonotype was counted a few times. CDR3 bases: TGTGCCAGTAGTATGGGCGGAGAGTACAATGAGCAGTTCTTC. Its protein is CASSMGGEYNEQFF. The chain is built from TRBV19 and TRBJ2-1, with D unresolved. The CDR3 runs to 14 residues. Germline V gene sequence: CDR1 LNHDA, CDR2 SQIVND (reference sequence). Trimming removed 3 bases at V and 4 bases at J, with 10 bases between.

V usage is TRBV4-1 and J usage is TRBJ1-5; D is undetermined. Trimming removed 4 bases from V and 0 bases from J, with 28 bases in between. Germline V gene lookup returns CDR1 MGHRA and CDR2 YSYEKL. The CDR3 is made up of 21 amino acids. CDR3 sequence reads: CASSLDTYPVSLDNSNQPQHF. CDR3 nucleotides: TGCGCCAGCAGCCTTGACACCTACCCCGTATCCCTAGATAATAGCAATCAGCCCCAGCATTTT.

The chain uses TRBV7-2 and TRBJ2-2; no definite D call. V lost 6 bases to trimming and J lost 1 base, with 12 bases between them. The CDR3 loop spans 15 amino acids. CDR1 is SGHTA and CDR2 is FQGNSA in the germline V gene. The CDR3 is CASRHSDKNTGELFF. The CDR3 nucleotides read TGTGCCAGCAGGCACTCCGATAAGAACACCGGGGAGCTGTTTTTT.

This rearrangement joins TRBV12-3 or TRBV12-4 to TRBJ2-4; perhaps TRBD2 as D (6 bases). This CDR3 is built from 17 residues. V shed 3 bases and J shed 0 bases, with 15 bases lying between them. The CDR3: CASSFRRASKAKNIQYF. The CDR3 nucleotides read TGTGCCAGCAGTTTTCGGAGGGCAAGTAAAGCCAAAAACATTCAGTACTTC.

The chain is built from TRBV3-1 and TRBJ2-5, with a weak D call TRBD2 (6 bases). The V end was cut by 3 bases, the J end by 5 bases, with 13 bases between. The germline gives CDR1 LGHDT, CDR2 YNNKEL (reference sequence). The CDR3 has 14 amino acids. The CDR3 region has the DNA TGTGCCAGCAGCCATCGCGGGGTAGGGGAGACCCAGTACTTC. Amino acid sequence: CASSHRGVGETQYF.

In its sample, this clonotype was seen many times. CDR3 DNA sequence: TGTGCCAGCAGTCAGAGAGATACGCAGTATTTT. Residues: CASSQRDTQYF. V and J are TRBV6-6 and TRBJ2-3; the D is unclear. The CDR3 has 11 residues. Germline assignment: CDR1 MNHNY and CDR2 SVGAGI (reference sequence). V shed 5 bases and J shed 5 bases, with 5 bases lying between them.

This rearrangement joins TRBV7-3 to TRBJ1-4; D is ambiguous. Trimming removed 0 bases from V and 7 bases from J, with 9 bases in between. The V gene's germline CDR1 is SGHTA and CDR2 FQGTGA. The CDR3 consists of 14 residues. The CDR3 nucleotides read TGTGCCAGCAGCTTAACGGGTAGAGGTGAAAAACTGTTTTTT. It encodes CASSLTGRGEKLFF. Full variable domain (rest looked up from reference TRBV7-3 and TRBJ1-4): GAGVSQTPSNKVTEKGKYVELRCDPISGHTALYWYRQSLGQGPEFLIYFQGTGAADDSGLPNDRFFAVRPEGSVSTLKIQRTERGDSAVYLCASSLTGRGEKLFFGSGTQLSVL.